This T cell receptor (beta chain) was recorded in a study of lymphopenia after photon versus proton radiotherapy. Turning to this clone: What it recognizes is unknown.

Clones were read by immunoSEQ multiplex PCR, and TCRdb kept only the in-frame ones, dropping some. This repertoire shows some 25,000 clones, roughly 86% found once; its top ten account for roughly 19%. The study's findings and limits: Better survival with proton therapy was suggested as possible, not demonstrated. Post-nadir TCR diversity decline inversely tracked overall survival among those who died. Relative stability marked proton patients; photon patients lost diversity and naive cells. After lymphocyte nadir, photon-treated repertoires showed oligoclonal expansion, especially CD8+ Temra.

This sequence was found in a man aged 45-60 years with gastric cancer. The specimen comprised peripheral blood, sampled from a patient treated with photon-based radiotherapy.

The CDR3 sequence is CASSPRGRQETQYF. The CDR3, as DNA: TGTGCCAGCTCACCACGGGGAAGGCAAGAGACCCAGTACTTC. The chain has TRBV18 and TRBJ2-5, with D unresolved. V gave up 1 base and J gave up 2 bases, with 8 bases separating them. The CDR3 consists of 14 residues. Per germline, CDR1 KGHSH and CDR2 LQKENI.